One and the same sample provided the 9 T cell receptor beta chains below, sequenced in a study of blood T cell repertoires in COVID-19. Some clones are missing from TCRdb's copy, which holds only in-frame ones; the method was immunoSEQ multiplex PCR. Here the sample spans roughly 80,000 clones, about nine tenths being singletons. Material: peripheral blood. The receptors stem from a woman aged 45-65 years in a cohort sampled during active COVID-19.

The CDR3 spells CASSRMGQGVGNNEQFF. The CDR3 nucleotides read TGTGCCAGCTCACGGATGGGACAGGGGGTTGGCAACAATGAGCAGTTCTTC. The chain employs TRBV18 and TRBJ2-1; TRBD1 matches 11 bases. Germline V gives CDR1 KGHSH, CDR2 LQKENI. The CDR3 has 17 amino acids. V was pared by 4 bases and J by 5 bases, with 10 bases of the junction left unmatched.

The chain carries TRBV15 and TRBJ1-5; TRBD1 agrees at 10 bases. CDR1 is LNHNV and CDR2 is YYDKDF in the germline V gene (reference sequence). V gave up 1 base and J gave up 7 bases; unmatched junction bases: 7. CDR3 length equals 16 residues. The CDR3 loop is CATSRAGTGVMQPQHF. CDR3 bases: TGTGCCACCAGCAGAGCCGGGACAGGGGTCATGCAGCCCCAGCATTTT.

A single count supports this clone. This chain connects TRBV6-5 to TRBJ2-3, with a weak D call TRBD1 (5 bases). CDR1 is MNHEY and CDR2 is SVGAGI in the germline V gene. The CDR3 consists of 13 residues. The ends were cut back, 10 bases at V and 0 bases at J, with 11 bases in the middle. CDR3 region: CAIGASSTDTQYF. As DNA, the CDR3 is TGTGCCATTGGGGCCTCTAGCACAGATACGCAGTATTTT.

V usage is TRBV18 and J usage is TRBJ1-5; tentatively, D is TRBD1 (5 bases). Deletions cut 6 bases from V and 7 bases from J, with 19 bases between. This CDR3 is built from 15 residues. Germline values: CDR1 KGHSH, CDR2 LQKENI. The CDR3 DNA sequence: TGTGCCAGCTCTCCCCAGGCAGGGTTATGGCAGCCCCAGCATTTT. The encoded protein is CASSPQAGLWQPQHF.

The chain is built from TRBV7-8 and TRBJ2-3; TRBD2 agrees at 10 bases. J was trimmed by 2 bases and V by 3 bases; bases with no gene match: 2. Germline V gene sequence: CDR1 SGHVS, CDR2 FQNEAQ. The CDR3 sequence is 15 residues long. The CDR3 DNA reads TGTGCCAGCAGCTTTAGCGGGGGGTACACAGATACGCAGTATTTT. Its protein is CASSFSGGYTDTQYF.

The chain links TRBV5-1 to TRBJ2-7; 9 nucleotides agree with TRBD1. Germline V CDR1 and CDR2: SGHRS, YFSETQ. J gave up 2 bases and V 3 bases, and 3 bases lay outside the gene matches. The CDR3 is 14 residues long. The CDR3 reads CASSWGQGTYEQYF. The CDR3 coding sequence is TGCGCCAGCAGCTGGGGACAGGGAACCTACGAGCAGTACTTC.

The chain links TRBV11-2 to TRBJ1-3; D remains unclear. The V and J ends lost 1 base and 0 bases respectively, with 13 bases between them. The CDR3 extends over 17 amino acids. Germline CDR1 SGHAT, CDR2 FQNNGV. CDR3 coding DNA: TGTGCCAGCAGCTTAGGGAACACCCGGAGCTCTGGAAACACCATATATTTT. It is translated as CASSLGNTRSSGNTIYF.

This chain joins TRBV11-2 and TRBJ2-5; no firm D call. The CDR3 sequence is 12 residues long. V gave up 5 bases and J gave up 1 base, with 5 bases separating them. CDR1 and CDR2 from the germline V gene are SGHAT and FQNNGV. The CDR3 DNA reads TGTGCCAGCAGCGCCAGCCAAGAGACCCAGTACTTC. Protein product: CASSASQETQYF.

The V call is TRBV30, the J call TRBJ1-1, with D hard to call. Per germline, CDR1 GTSNPN and CDR2 SVGIG (reference sequence). The CDR3 covers 15 residues. V gave up 3 bases and J gave up 0 bases, with 14 bases separating them. The CDR3 region has the DNA TGTGCCTGGAGCGCTCGACTGACCATGAACACTGAAGCTTTCTTT. Its protein product is CAWSARLTMNTEAFF.